Listed here is a single T cell receptor (beta chain). This entry is derived from a study of blood T cell repertoires in COVID-19. The V gene's germline CDR1 is LNHDA and CDR2 SQIVND (reference sequence). The trim removed 6 bases at V and 7 bases at J, leaving 5 bases unmatched. The CDR3 is 13 amino acids. Data came from immunoSEQ multiplex PCR; TCRdb stores just in-frame clones and leaves some out. Altogether roughly 35,000 clones are present, more than 75% being singletons, with the ten largest covering 44%. The sequencing input was peripheral blood. This TCR derives from a human donor in a cohort sampled during active COVID-19. The genes are TRBV19 and TRBJ2-1; 8 bases line up with TRBD1. The CDR3: CASSGQGGNEQFF. CDR3 bases: TGTGCCAGTAGCGGACAGGGAGGTAATGAGCAGTTCTTC.